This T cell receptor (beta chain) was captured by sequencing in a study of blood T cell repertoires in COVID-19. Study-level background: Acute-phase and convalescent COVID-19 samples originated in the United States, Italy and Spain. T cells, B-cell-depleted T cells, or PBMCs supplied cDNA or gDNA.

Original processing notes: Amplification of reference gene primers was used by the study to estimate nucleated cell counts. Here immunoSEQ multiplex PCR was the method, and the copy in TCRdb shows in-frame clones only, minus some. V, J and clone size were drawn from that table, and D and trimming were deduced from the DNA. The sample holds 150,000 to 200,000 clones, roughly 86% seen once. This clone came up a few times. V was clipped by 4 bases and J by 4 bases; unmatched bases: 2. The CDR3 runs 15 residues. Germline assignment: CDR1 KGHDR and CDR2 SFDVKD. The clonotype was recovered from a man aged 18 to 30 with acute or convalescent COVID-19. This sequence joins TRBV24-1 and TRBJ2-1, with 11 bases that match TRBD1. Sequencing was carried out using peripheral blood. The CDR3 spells CATSDRDRGYNEQFF. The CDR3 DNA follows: TGTGCCACCAGTGACAGGGACAGGGGGTACAATGAGCAGTTCTTC.